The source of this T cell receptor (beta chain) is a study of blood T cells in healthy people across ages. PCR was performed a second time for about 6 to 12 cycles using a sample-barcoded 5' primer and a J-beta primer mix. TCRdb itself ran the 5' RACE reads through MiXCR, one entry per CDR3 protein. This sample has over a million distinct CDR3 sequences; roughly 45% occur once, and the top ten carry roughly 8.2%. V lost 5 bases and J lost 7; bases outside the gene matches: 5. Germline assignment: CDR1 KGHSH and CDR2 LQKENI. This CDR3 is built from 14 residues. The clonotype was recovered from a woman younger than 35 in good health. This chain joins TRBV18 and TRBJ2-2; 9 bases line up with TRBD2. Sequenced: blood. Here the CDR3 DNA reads TGTGCCAGCTCAGAGACTAGCGGTAACGGGGAGCTGTTTTTT. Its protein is CASSETSGNGELFF.